This T cell receptor (beta chain) emerged from a study of blood T cell repertoires in COVID-19. Across the study: Donors in the United States, Italy and Spain gave samples during acute or convalescent COVID-19. T cells, B-cell-depleted T cells, or PBMCs supplied cDNA or gDNA.

Authors' analysis steps: Nucleated cell number was recorded as an estimate derived from reference gene primer amplification. TCRdb's copy holds only in-frame clones and misses some; the assay was immunoSEQ multiplex PCR. V and J calls and clone size are copied from that table; D and trimming were computed from the DNA. The sample lists about 440,000 clones; about nine tenths were seen once. Patients from Seattle were sampled longitudinally, starting during active infection. Trimming cost V 7 bases and J 0 bases, with 12 bases left between them. In germline, CDR1 is MDHEN, CDR2 SYDVKM. CDR3 length equals 14 residues.

Material for sequencing was peripheral blood. The receptor was isolated from a woman between 50 and 59 years old with COVID-19, enrolled during active disease. The chain is built from TRBV28 and TRBJ1-1; possibly TRBD1 for D (5 bases). CDR3: CASKVGGMNTEAFF. The CDR3 DNA reads TGTGCCAGCAAGGTGGGGGGAATGAACACTGAAGCTTTCTTT.